The clone carrying this TCR beta chain was seen more than once but under ten times. Antigen specificity is unknown. The time point denotes: persistent/refractory GD, antithyroid drugs over 5 years with positive TRAb. Extracted PBMC RNA gave rise to the TCR library. As collected, the peripheral blood samples measured 7 to 9.5 milliliters each and went into EDTA tubes. The CDR3 extends over 14 amino acids. Germline lookup yields CDR1 SGHVS and CDR2 FNYEAQ. Trimming left V 5 bases short and J 6 bases short, with 17 bases between. This entry is derived from a study of regulatory T cells in long-lasting Graves disease. Study-wide points: Lower TCR diversity was seen in persistent Graves' patients than in newly diagnosed ones. Shared public clonotypes totalled about 2,600 in persistent patients, compared with around 930 in new patients. Patients with persistent disease showed a bias toward TRBV28, TRBJ1-2 and TRBJ2-5.

To make TCR beta libraries, researchers used iRepertoire HTBI primers and Arm-PCR of CDR3 regions. TCRdb ran MiXCR on the multiplex PCR reads and lists one entry per CDR3 protein. The table records about 660,000 distinct CDR3 sequences, around 30% of them present only once. The sequence derives from a female donor with Graves disease. The source material was peripheral blood mononuclear cells (PBMCs), sampled when the disease was refractory, from a patient treated with antithyroid drugs. The chain combines TRBV7-6 with TRBJ2-7, with TRBD1 as a possible D gene (6 bases). The CDR3 sequence: CASSLDSFVGEQYF. CDR3 in DNA: TGTGCCAGCAGCCTGGACAGCTTTGTTGGCGAGCAGTACTTC.